This T cell receptor beta chain derives from a study of shared clonotypes between healthy human individuals. Study-level points and caveats: Apart from blood, nothing was sampled; tissue repertoires likely differ.

Comment on this clone: The antigen is not known.

At a deep level, the assay was run. The repertoire was sequenced with immunoSEQ multiplex PCR; TCRdb's copy has only in-frame clones and lacks some. The sample carries over 2 million clones, around 90% recorded once. This receptor was identified in a man younger than 35 in good health. Some clones in this sample may be carry-over from other donors' samples. Material for sequencing was naive CD4+ T cells from PBMCs. Noted subset: CD45RA+ positively selected.

Here the CDR3 DNA reads TGTGCCAGCAGCTTGGCCGGGACAGAGAACGACTATGGCTACACCTTC. As protein: CASSLAGTENDYGYTF. J is TRBJ1-2 and V is TRBV5-6; 7 bases are shared with TRBD1. This CDR3 comprises 16 residues. Germline assignment: CDR1 SGHDT and CDR2 YYEEEE. The V and J ends lost 0 bases and 3 bases, in that order; junction bases with no gene match: 8.